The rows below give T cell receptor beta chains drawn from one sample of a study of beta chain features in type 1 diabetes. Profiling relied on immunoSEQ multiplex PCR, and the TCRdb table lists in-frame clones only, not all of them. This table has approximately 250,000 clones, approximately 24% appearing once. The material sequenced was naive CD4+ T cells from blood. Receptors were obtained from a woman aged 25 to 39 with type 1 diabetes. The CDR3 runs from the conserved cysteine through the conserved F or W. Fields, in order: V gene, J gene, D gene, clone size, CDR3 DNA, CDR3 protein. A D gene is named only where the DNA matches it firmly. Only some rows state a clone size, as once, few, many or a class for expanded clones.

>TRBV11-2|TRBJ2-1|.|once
TGTGCCAGCAGCTTCGACGACAGGCTTCGCAATGAGCAGTTCTTC
CASSFDDRLRNEQFF
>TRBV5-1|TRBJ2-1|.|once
TGCGCCAGCAGCTTCGGGTTGTCCGGGGCCTACAATGAGCAGTTCTTC
CASSFGLSGAYNEQFF
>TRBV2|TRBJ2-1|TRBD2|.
TGTGCCAGCAGTGATCTAGCGGGAGGAGATAAGTTCTTC
CASSDLAGGDKFF
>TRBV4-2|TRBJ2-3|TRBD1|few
TGTGCCAGCAGCCTCCCGGGACAGGGGGACAAAATCTCTAGCACAGATACGCAGTATTTT
CASSLPGQGDKISSTDTQYF
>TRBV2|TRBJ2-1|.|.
TGTGCCAGCAGTGAAGACAGTCCGAGTGAGCAGTTCTTC
CASSEDSPSEQFF
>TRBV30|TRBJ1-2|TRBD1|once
TGTGCCTGGAGTGTAACAGGGGTAGGCTACACCTTC
CAWSVTGVGYTF
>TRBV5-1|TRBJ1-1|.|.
TGCGCCAGCAGCTTGTTCATTGCCAGGGAGAACACTGAAGCTTTCTTT
CASSLFIARENTEAFF
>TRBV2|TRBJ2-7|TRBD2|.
TGTGCCAGCACCGCGGGACTAGCGGGAGTCCTCTACGAGCAGTACTTC
CASTAGLAGVLYEQYF
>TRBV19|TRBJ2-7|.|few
TGTGCCGCAGGACTTGCTTACGAGCAGTACTTC
CAAGLAYEQYF
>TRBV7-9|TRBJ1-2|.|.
TGTGCCAGCAGCTTAGTTTTCAGGTTCTATGGCTACACCTTC
CASSLVFRFYGYTF
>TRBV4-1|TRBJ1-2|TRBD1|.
TGCGCCAGCAGCCAACCAGGACAGGGAACCTATGGCTACACCTTC
CASSQPGQGTYGYTF
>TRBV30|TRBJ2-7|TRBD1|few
TGTGCCTGGTCCCGACCGGGACAGCCCGAGCAGTACTTC
CAWSRPGQPEQYF
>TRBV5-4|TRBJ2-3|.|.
TGTGCCAGCAGCCGCACCGGGACTCTGCCAGATACGCAGTATTTT
CASSRTGTLPDTQYF
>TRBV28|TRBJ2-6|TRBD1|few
TGTGCCAGCAGTTTTCAGGGGGCAGGGGGGGCCAACGTCCTGACTTTC
CASSFQGAGGANVLTF
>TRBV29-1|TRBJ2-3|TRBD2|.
TGCAGCGTGGGGACTAGCGGGACGACAGATACGCAGTATTTT
CSVGTSGTTDTQYF
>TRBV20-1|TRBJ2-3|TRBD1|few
TGCAGTGCTGCGGGGACAGGGTTGTATTTT
CSAAGTGLYF
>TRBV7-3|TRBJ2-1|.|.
TGTGCCAGCAGCTTGGAGTCCGGATACAATGAGCAGTTCTTC
CASSLESGYNEQFF
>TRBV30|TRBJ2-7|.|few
TGTGCCTGGACCATGGACAGAATCTACGAGCAGTACTTC
CAWTMDRIYEQYF
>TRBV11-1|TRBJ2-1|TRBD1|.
TGTGCCAGCAGCAATGAACTGGGACAGAACTCCTACAATGAGCAGTTCTTC
CASSNELGQNSYNEQFF
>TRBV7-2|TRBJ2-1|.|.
TGTGCCAGCAGCTTATACGGCGGTGAGCAGTTCTTC
CASSLYGGEQFF
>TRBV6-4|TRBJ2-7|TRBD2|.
TGTGCCAGAGCGGGACGGTCCCTCTACGAGCAGTACTTC
CARAGRSLYEQYF
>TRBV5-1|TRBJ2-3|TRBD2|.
TGCGCCAGCGGACGACTAGCGGGCCCAGATACGCAGTATTTT
CASGRLAGPDTQYF
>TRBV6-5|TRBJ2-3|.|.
TGTGCCAGCAGTTATTCTGGCAGAAACACAGATACGCAGTATTTT
CASSYSGRNTDTQYF
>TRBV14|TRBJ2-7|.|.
TGTGCCAGCAGCCAGCTGGGGCAGGGGACAAACGAGCAGTACTTC
CASSQLGQGTNEQYF
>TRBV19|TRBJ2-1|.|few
TGTGCCAGTAGTATGAGGGACTCGGACTACAATGAGCAGTTCTTC
CASSMRDSDYNEQFF
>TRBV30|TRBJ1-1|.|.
TGTGCCTGGAGTGTAGGATCTAGTGGGACTGAAGCTTTCTTT
CAWSVGSSGTEAFF
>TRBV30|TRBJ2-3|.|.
TGTGCCTGGAGTAACGGTTATACGCAGTATTTT
CAWSNGYTQYF
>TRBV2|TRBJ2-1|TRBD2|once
TGTGCCAGCAGTGGGACTAGCGATGAGCAGTTCTTC
CASSGTSDEQFF
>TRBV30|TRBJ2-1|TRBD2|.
TGTGCCTGGAGGCTGACTAGCGGGAGATCCTACAATGAGCAGTTCTTC
CAWRLTSGRSYNEQFF
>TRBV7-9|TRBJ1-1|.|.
TGTGCCAGCTTACAGGGATTTAGGGCTGAAGCTTTCTTT
CASLQGFRAEAFF
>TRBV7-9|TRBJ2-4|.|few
TGTGCCAGCAGCTTAGGGACAGAAAACATTCAGTACTTC
CASSLGTENIQYF
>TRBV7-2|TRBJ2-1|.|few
TGTGCCAGCAGCTATAGAAGCTCCTACAATGAGCAGTTCTTC
CASSYRSSYNEQFF
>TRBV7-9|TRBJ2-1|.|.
TGTGCCAGCAGCTTAGATGTGCGAAGCTCCTACAATGAGCAGTTCTTC
CASSLDVRSSYNEQFF
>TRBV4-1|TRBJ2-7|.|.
TGCGCCAGCAGCCAAGGATCCCAGGGCACTTACGAGCAGTACTTC
CASSQGSQGTYEQYF